A single sample gave rise to the 3 T cell receptor beta chains below, sequenced in a study of shared clonotypes between healthy human individuals. Naivety among CD8 cells was defined by CD45RO negativity and positive CCR7 selection, thereby excluding terminally differentiated effector memory CD45RA+ cells. Sequencing was performed with immunoSEQ multiplex PCR; in TCRdb, only in-frame clones are kept and a portion is missing. Among about 2.2 million clones, about 93% were seen once, and the ten largest hold approximately 1.6%. Sample: naive CD8+ T cells from PBMCs. The receptors here all came from a young man in good health. Some clones in this sample may be carry-over from other donors' samples.

The J gene is TRBJ1-4, the V gene TRBV27; D is possibly TRBD1 (5 bases). The CDR3 loop spans 14 amino acids. CDR1 MNHEY and CDR2 SMNVEV come from the germline V gene (reference sequence). The germline V and J ends were trimmed by 2 bases and 5 bases, with 9 bases remaining between them. The CDR3 loop is CASSLSRGNEKLFF. For the CDR3, the DNA is TGTGCCAGCAGTTTAAGCCGGGGGAATGAAAAACTGTTTTTT.

The chain's CDR3 is CASSPLTGGAMNGYTF. CDR3 DNA sequence: TGTGCCAGCAGCCCGCTGACTGGGGGCGCCATGAATGGCTACACCTTC. V is TRBV5-4 and J is TRBJ1-2; D possibly corresponds to TRBD1 (6 bases). This CDR3 has 16 amino acids. Looked up from germline, CDR1 is SGHNT and CDR2 is YYREEE (reference sequence). Trimming stripped 4 bases from V and 6 bases from J, with 22 bases between.

The chain combines TRBV28 with TRBJ1-1; D might be TRBD1 (5 bases). With 1 base removed from V and 0 bases from J, the gap between germline ends came to 12 bases. Germline CDR1 is MDHEN and CDR2 is SYDVKM. The length of the CDR3 is 16 residues. The CDR3 bases are TGTGCCAGCAGTTTATACCCAGGGCCGGTGAACACTGAAGCTTTCTTT. Amino acid sequence: CASSLYPGPVNTEAFF.